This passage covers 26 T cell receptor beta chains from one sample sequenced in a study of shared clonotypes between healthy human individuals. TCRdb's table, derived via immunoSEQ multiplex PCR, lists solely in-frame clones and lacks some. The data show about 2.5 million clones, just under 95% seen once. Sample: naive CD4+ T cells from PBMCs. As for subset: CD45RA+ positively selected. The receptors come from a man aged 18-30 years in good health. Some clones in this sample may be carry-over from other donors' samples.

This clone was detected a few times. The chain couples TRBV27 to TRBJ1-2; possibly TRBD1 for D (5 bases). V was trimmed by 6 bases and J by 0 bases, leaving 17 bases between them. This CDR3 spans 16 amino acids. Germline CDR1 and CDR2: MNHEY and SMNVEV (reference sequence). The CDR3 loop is CASSPQVGAPNYGYTF. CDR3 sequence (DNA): TGTGCCAGCAGCCCCCAGGTCGGGGCGCCTAACTATGGCTACACCTTC.

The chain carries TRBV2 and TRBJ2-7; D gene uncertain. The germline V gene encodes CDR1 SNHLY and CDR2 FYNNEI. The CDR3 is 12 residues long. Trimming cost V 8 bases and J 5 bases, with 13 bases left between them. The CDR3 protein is CASSRVIHEQYF. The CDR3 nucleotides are TGTGCCAGCTCTCGGGTGATCCACGAGCAGTACTTC.

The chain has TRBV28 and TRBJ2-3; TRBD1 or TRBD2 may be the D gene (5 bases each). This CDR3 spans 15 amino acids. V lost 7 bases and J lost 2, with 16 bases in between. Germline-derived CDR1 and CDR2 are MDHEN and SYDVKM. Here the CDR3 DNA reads TGTGCCAGCAACTCTAGGGACCTTTTCACAGATACGCAGTATTTT. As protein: CASNSRDLFTDTQYF.

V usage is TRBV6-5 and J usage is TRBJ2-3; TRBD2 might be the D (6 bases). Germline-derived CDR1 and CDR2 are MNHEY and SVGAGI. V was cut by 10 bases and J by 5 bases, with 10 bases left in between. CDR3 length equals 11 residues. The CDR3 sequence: CAIGEVDTQYF. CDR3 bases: TGTGCCATAGGGGAGGTAGATACGCAGTATTTT.

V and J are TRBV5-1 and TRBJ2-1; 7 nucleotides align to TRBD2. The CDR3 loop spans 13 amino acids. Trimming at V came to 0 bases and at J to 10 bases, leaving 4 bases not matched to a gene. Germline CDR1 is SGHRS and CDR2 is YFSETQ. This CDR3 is CASSLDVSGEQFF. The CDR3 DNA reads TGCGCCAGCAGCTTGGATGTTAGCGGGGAGCAGTTCTTC.

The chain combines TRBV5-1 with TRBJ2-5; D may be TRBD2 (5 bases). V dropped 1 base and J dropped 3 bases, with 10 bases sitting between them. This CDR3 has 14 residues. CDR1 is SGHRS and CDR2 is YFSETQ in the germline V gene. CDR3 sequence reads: CASSLMDGEETQYF. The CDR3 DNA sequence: TGCGCCAGCAGCTTGATGGACGGGGAAGAGACCCAGTACTTC.

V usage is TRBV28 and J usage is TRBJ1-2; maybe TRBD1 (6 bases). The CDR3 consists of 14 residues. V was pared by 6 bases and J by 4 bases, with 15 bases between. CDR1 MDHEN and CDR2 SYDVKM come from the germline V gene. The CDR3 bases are TGTGCCAGCAGCACATCAGGACAGTTCTATGGCTACACCTTC. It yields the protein CASSTSGQFYGYTF.

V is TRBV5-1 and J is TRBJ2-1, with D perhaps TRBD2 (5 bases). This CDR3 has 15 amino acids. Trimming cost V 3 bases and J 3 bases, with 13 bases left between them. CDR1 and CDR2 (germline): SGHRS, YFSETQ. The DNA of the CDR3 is TGCGCCAGCAGCTGGGCAATCGGGGACTACAATGAGCAGTTCTTC. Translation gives CASSWAIGDYNEQFF. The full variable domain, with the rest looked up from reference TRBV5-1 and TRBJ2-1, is KAGVTQTPRYLIKTRGQQVTLSCSPISGHRSVSWYQQTPGQGLQFLFEYFSETQRNKGNFPGRFSGRQFSNSRSEMNVSTLELGDSALYLCASSWAIGDYNEQFFGPGTRLTVL.

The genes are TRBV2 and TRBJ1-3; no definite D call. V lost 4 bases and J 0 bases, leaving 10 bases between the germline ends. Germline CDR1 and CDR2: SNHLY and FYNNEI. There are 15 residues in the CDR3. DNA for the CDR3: TGTGCCAGCAGTGTTTTAAGAAGCTCTGGAAACACCATATATTTT. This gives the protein CASSVLRSSGNTIYF. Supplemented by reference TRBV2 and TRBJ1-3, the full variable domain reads EPEVTQTPSHQVTQMGQEVILRCVPISNHLYFYWYRQILGQKVEFLVSFYNNEISEKSEIFDDQFSVERPDGSNFTLKIRSTKLEDSAMYFCASSVLRSSGNTIYFGEGSWLTVV.

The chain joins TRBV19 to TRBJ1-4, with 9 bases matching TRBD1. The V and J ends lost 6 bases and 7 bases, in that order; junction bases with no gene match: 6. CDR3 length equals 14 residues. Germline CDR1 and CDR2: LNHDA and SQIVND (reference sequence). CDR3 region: CASSQQGAREKLFF. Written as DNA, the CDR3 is TGTGCCAGTAGCCAACAGGGGGCGCGTGAAAAACTGTTTTTT.

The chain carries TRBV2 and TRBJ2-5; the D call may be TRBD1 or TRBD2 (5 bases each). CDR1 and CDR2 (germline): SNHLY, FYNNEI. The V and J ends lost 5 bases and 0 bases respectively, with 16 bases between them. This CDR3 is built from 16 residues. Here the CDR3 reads CASSRSGTKYQETQYF. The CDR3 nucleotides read TGTGCCAGCAGTCGTTCCGGGACCAAGTACCAAGAGACCCAGTACTTC.

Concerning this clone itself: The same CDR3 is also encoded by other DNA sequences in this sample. This chain's CDR3 is CASSGGENEKLFF. In nucleotides, the CDR3 is TGTGCCAGCAGTGGCGGAGAGAATGAAAAACTGTTTTTT. The chain has TRBV2 and TRBJ1-4; D gene unclear. Between the trimmed V and J ends, which lost 4 bases and 5 bases, there was a span of 8 bases. The CDR3 totals 13 residues. From germline, CDR1 is SNHLY and CDR2 FYNNEI.

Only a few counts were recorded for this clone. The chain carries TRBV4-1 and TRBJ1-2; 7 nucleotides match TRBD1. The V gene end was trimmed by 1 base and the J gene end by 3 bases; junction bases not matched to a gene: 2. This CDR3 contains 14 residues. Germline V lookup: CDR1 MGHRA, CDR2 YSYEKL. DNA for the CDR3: TGCGCCAGCAGCCAAGCCGACAGGGACTATGGCTACACCTTC. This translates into CASSQADRDYGYTF.

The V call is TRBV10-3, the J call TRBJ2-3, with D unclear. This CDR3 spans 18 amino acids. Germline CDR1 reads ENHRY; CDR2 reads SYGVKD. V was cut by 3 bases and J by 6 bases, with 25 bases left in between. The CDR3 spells CAISDPPDGLPGVDTQYF. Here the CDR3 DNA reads TGTGCCATCAGTGACCCCCCCGACGGGCTACCAGGCGTCGATACGCAGTATTTT.

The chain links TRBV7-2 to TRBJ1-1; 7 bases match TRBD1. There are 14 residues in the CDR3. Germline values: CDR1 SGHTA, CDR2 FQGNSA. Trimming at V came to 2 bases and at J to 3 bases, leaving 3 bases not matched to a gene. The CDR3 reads CASSLKTGYTEAFF. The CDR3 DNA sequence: TGTGCCAGCAGCTTAAAGACAGGGTACACTGAAGCTTTCTTT. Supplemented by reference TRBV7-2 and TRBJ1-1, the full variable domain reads GAGVSQSPSNKVTEKGKDVELRCDPISGHTALYWYRQSLGQGLEFLIYFQGNSAPDKSGLPSDRFSAERTGGSVSTLTIQRTQQEDSAVYLCASSLKTGYTEAFFGQGTRLTVV.

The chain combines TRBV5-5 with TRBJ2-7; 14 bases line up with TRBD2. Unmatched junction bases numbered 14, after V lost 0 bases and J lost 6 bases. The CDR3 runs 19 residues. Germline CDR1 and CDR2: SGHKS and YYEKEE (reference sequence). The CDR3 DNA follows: TGTGCCAGCAGCTTGGTCGGCCGTCCCGGGACTAGCGGGAGCGCCGAGCAGTACTTC. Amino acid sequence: CASSLVGRPGTSGSAEQYF.

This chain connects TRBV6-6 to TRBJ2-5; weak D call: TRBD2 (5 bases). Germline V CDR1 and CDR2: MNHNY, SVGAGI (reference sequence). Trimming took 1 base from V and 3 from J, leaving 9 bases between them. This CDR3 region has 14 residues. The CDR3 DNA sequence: TGTGCCAGCAGTTACTGGCCAGCGGAAGAGACCCAGTACTTC. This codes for CASSYWPAEETQYF.

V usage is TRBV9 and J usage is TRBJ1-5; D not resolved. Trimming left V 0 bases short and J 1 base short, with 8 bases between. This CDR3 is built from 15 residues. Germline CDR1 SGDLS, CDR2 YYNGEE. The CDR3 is CASSVEGRSNQPQHF. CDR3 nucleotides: TGTGCCAGCAGCGTAGAAGGAAGGAGCAATCAGCCCCAGCATTTT.

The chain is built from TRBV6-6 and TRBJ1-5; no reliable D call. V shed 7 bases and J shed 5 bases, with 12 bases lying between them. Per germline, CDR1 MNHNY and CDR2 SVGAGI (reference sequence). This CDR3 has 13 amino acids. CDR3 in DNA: TGTGCCAGCACCCTACAAAGACATCAGCCCCAGCATTTT. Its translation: CASTLQRHQPQHF.

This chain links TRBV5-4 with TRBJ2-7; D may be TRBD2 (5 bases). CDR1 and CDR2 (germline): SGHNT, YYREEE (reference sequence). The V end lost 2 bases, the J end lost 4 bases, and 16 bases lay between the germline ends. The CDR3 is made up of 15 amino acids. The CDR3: CASSFKARDLYEQYF. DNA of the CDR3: TGTGCCAGCAGCTTCAAGGCCCGGGATCTTTACGAGCAGTACTTC.

The CDR3 region has the DNA TGTGCCAGCAGCTACCCTGACAGGGAGACCAAAAACATTCAGTACTTC. Its protein product is CASSYPDRETKNIQYF. The rearrangement links TRBV7-2 to TRBJ2-4; 7 bases are shared with TRBD1. The CDR3 has 16 amino acids. CDR1 is SGHTA, CDR2 FQGNSA, per germline. The junction had 8 bases not matched to a gene; V was cut back by 4 bases and J by 2 bases.

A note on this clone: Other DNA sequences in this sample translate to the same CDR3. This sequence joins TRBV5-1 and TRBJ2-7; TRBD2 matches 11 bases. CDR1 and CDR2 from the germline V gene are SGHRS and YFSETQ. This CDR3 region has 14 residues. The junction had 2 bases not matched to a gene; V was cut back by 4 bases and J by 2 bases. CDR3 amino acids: CASSLTSGTYEQYF. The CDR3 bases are TGCGCCAGCAGCCTGACTAGCGGGACCTACGAGCAGTACTTC.

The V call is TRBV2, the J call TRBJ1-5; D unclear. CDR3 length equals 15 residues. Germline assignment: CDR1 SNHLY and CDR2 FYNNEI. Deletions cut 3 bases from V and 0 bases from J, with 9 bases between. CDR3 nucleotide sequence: TGTGCCAGCAGTGAGCGAGTCTTTAGCAATCAGCCCCAGCATTTT. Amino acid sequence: CASSERVFSNQPQHF.

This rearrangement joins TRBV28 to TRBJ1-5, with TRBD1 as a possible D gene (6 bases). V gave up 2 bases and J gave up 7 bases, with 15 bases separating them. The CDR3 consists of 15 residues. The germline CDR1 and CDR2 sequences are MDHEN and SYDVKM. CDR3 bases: TGTGCCAGCAGTTTACCCACAGGGTTAGGGCAGCCCCAGCATTTT. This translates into CASSLPTGLGQPQHF.

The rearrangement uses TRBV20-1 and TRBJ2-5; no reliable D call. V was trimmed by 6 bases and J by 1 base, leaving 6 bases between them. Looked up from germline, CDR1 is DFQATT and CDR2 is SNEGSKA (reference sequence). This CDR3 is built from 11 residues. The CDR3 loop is CSAYSQETQYF. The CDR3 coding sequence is TGCAGTGCCTACAGCCAAGAGACCCAGTACTTC.

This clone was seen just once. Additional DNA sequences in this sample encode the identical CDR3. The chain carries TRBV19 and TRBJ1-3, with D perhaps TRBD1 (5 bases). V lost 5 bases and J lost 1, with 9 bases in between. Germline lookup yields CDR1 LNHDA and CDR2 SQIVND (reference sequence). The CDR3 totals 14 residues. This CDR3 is CASSVTVSGNTIYF. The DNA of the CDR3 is TGTGCCAGTAGTGTGACAGTTTCTGGAAACACCATATATTTT.